Reported below is one T cell receptor (beta chain). Its cognate antigen has yet to be identified. The input lacks base qualities; no much larger clone sits a single base away. This specimen comes from a study of T cell changes during pregnancy in multiple sclerosis (dated by TCRdb to between 2018 and 2021). For the wider study: The study examined how the T cell repertoire changed over the course of pregnancy in women with multiple sclerosis.

The CDR3, cysteine through phenylalanine, is 15 amino acids long. Only the CDR3 DNA is retained, 45 bases long and in frame from the first base. V and J lose 5 bases and 3 bases, and a span of 17 bases separates them. The germline V gene specifies LGHNA as CDR1 and YNFKEQ as CDR2. Library preparation used the immunoSEQ multiplex PCR assay. The immuneACCESS repertoire file appears here via TCRdb, limited to in-frame rearrangements. These files lack a portion of the clones; in checked studies, under half of the deficit traces to unresolved V genes, and the cause of the others is not known. The sample table holds over 100,000 clones, of which 92% were seen once. Together, the top ten hold 1.5% of the sample.

The receptor's source is a female donor with multiple sclerosis, enrolled in a pregnancy study. The chain joins TRBV4-2 to TRBJ2-7; the D gene is perhaps TRBD2, from 6 matching bases. The sample was peripheral blood, taken in the third trimester of pregnancy. The nucleotide sequence is given as TGTGCCAGCAGCTTTGGGCGGGGATCCGACTACGAGCAGTACTTC. This translates into CASSFGRGSDYEQYF.